The 31 T cell receptor beta chains presented below share a single source sample, sequenced in a study of T cell repertoires in cytomegalovirus infection. MiXCR was run by TCRdb on the reads, yielding one entry per CDR3 protein. The data contain approximately 630,000 distinct CDR3 sequences, roughly 26% of them seen just once; the ten biggest clones take up under 8.5%. Sequenced sample: CD8+ T cells from PBMCs. These TCRs come from a human donor in good health (CMV status not recorded). Some clones in this sample may be carry-over from other donors' samples.

This clonotype was recorded a few times. The rearrangement links TRBV29-1 to TRBJ2-1; 9 bases match TRBD1. The CDR3 runs to 17 residues. Germline trimming cut 6 bases from V and 0 bases from J; bases unmatched to any gene: 12. Germline CDR1 is SQVTM and CDR2 is ANQGSEA. The chain's CDR3 is CSVESRDRESSYNEQFF. In nucleotides, the CDR3 is TGCAGCGTAGAATCCCGGGACAGGGAGAGCTCCTACAATGAGCAGTTCTTC.

This clonotype has a single count. The chain recombines TRBV5-6 with TRBJ2-7; TRBD1 matches 7 bases. The J segment lost 4 bases and the V segment lost 4 bases, leaving 8 bases of the junction unmatched. The CDR3 is made up of 14 amino acids. Germline V lookup: CDR1 SGHDT, CDR2 YYEEEE. CDR3 coding DNA: TGTGCCAGCAGCGGAACGACAGGGCTGTACGAGCAGTACGTC. It translates to CASSGTTGLYEQYV.

This clonotype was counted once. The chain uses TRBV10-2 and TRBJ2-1; D ambiguous. V lost 2 bases and J 9 bases, leaving 5 bases between the germline ends. The germline gives CDR1 WSHSY, CDR2 SAAADI. This CDR3 has 11 residues. The CDR3 bases are TGCGCCAGCAGTGAGAAGGGTGAGCAGTTCTTC. It encodes CASSEKGEQFF.

This clonotype was detected many times. The J gene is TRBJ2-5, the V gene TRBV4-3; no firm D call. There are 14 residues in the CDR3. Trimming left V 0 bases short and J 5 bases short, with 10 bases between. Germline lookup yields CDR1 LGHNA and CDR2 YSLEER. The chain's CDR3 is CASSQDAGSETQYF. CDR3 sequence (DNA): TGCGCCAGCAGCCAAGATGCAGGATCGGAGACCCAGTACTTC.

This clonotype was detected ten times or more. The V and J genes are TRBV6-2 or TRBV6-3 and TRBJ2-7; D assignment may be TRBD1 or TRBD2 (6 bases each). V lost 7 bases and J 2 bases, leaving 27 bases between the germline ends. Looked up from germline, CDR1 is MNHEY and CDR2 is SVGEGT. There are 18 residues in the CDR3. CDR3 sequence reads: CASTYTQRRGAVTYEQYF. The CDR3, as DNA: TGTGCCAGCACGTATACCCAGAGGAGGGGGGCAGTAACCTACGAGCAGTACTTC.

In its sample, this clonotype was seen a few times. This chain connects TRBV14 to TRBJ1-1; no reliable D call. From germline, CDR1 is SGHDN and CDR2 FVKESK. Trimming removed 1 base at V and 7 bases at J, with 19 bases between. The CDR3 runs 16 residues. The CDR3 protein is CASSQGSPWLASEAFF. The CDR3, as DNA: TGTGCCAGCAGCCAAGGGAGTCCTTGGCTGGCGAGTGAAGCTTTCTTT.

This clonotype was recorded at least ten times. The genes are TRBV6-5 and TRBJ2-5; TRBD1 agrees at 7 bases. CDR1 is MNHEY and CDR2 is SVGAGI in the germline V gene. Trimming removed 2 bases from V and 3 bases from J; junction bases left unmatched: 0. The CDR3 loop spans 13 amino acids. The CDR3 reads CASSYGTEETQYF. CDR3 coding DNA: TGTGCCAGCAGTTACGGGACAGAAGAGACCCAGTACTTC.

J is TRBJ2-3 and V is TRBV4-3; D is perhaps TRBD2 (6 bases). CDR3 length: 16 residues. Germline lookup yields CDR1 LGHNA and CDR2 YSLEER. The V end was cut by 0 bases, the J end by 0 bases, with 10 bases between. CDR3 in amino acids: CASSQDYGGSTDTQYF. Written as DNA, the CDR3 is TGCGCCAGCAGCCAAGATTACGGGGGTAGCACAGATACGCAGTATTTT.

This clonotype was counted ten times or more. The V call is TRBV6-2 or TRBV6-3, the J call TRBJ2-3, with D perhaps TRBD1 or TRBD2 (6 bases each). The CDR3 loop spans 15 amino acids. V lost 2 bases, J lost 1 base, and 10 bases lay in between. The V gene's germline CDR1 is MNHEY and CDR2 SVGEGT. The CDR3 sequence is CASSYVGGGTDTQYF. As DNA, the CDR3 is TGTGCCAGCAGTTACGTCGGGGGCGGCACAGATACGCAGTATTTT.

The chain joins TRBV28 to TRBJ1-1; 8 nucleotides match TRBD1. The CDR3 extends over 15 amino acids. Trimming cost V 5 bases and J 1 base; bases outside gene matches: 6. Germline V gene data show CDR1 as MDHEN and CDR2 as SYDVKM. The CDR3 DNA is TGTGCCAGCAGTGTGATTCAGGGGGCGAACACTGAAGCTTTCTTT. This encodes CASSVIQGANTEAFF.

This clonotype was observed a handful of times. V gene TRBV9 combines with J gene TRBJ2-5, with D tentatively TRBD1 (5 bases). The CDR3 extends over 14 amino acids. Germline lookup yields CDR1 SGDLS and CDR2 YYNGEE. V lost 4 bases and J 1 base, leaving 11 bases between the germline ends. The CDR3 region has the DNA TGTGCCAGCAGCCCTCGACAGTTCCAAGAGACCCAGTACTTC. Encoded protein: CASSPRQFQETQYF.

In its sample, this clonotype was seen many times. This sequence joins TRBV7-9 and TRBJ2-4, with TRBD1 matching 8 bases. Germline CDR1 and CDR2: SEHNR and FQNEAQ (reference sequence). CDR3 length: 14 amino acids. V lost 4 bases to trimming and J lost 9 bases; unmatched junction nucleotides: 8. CDR3 DNA: TGTGCCAGCAGCTCAGGACAGGGAGAGGTCATTCAGTACTTC. This codes for CASSSGQGEVIQYF.

CDR3 region: CASSLPDDRSANYGYTF. The CDR3 DNA is TGTGCCAGTAGTCTCCCGGACGACAGGAGCGCTAACTATGGCTACACCTTC. V gene TRBV19 combines with J gene TRBJ1-2, with D perhaps TRBD1 (6 bases). V lost 5 bases to trimming and J lost 0 bases, with 19 bases between them. Germline V gene data show CDR1 as LNHDA and CDR2 as SQIVND (reference sequence). The CDR3 is 17 residues long.

This clonotype was counted only a few times. The chain couples TRBV19 to TRBJ2-5; no clear D gene. Germline CDR1 and CDR2: LNHDA and SQIVND (reference sequence). V gave up 5 bases and J gave up 9 bases, with 19 bases separating them. The CDR3 has 14 amino acids. CDR3 DNA: TGTGCCAGTAGTGCAAGCCAGGCCGCCCGATCCCAGTACTTC. Translated: CASSASQAARSQYF.

There are a few counts of this clonotype. The V gene is TRBV19, the J gene TRBJ1-2, with D unclear. Germline lookup yields CDR1 LNHDA and CDR2 SQIVND (reference sequence). V dropped 8 bases and J dropped 1 base, with 17 bases sitting between them. CDR3 length equals 15 residues. The CDR3 sequence: CASLDLSLINYGYTF. CDR3 coding DNA: TGTGCCAGTTTGGACCTCAGTTTAATTAACTATGGCTACACCTTC.

This clonotype was seen repeatedly, ten times or more. The chain recombines TRBV7-2 with TRBJ2-3, with 7 bases identical to TRBD2. Trimming cost V 1 base and J 1 base; bases outside gene matches: 2. The CDR3 length is 15 residues. The germline CDR1 and CDR2 sequences are SGHTA and FQGNSA. The CDR3 bases are TGTGCCAGCAGCTTAGGCGGGGGACGCACAGATACGCAGTATTTT. Translated, it gives CASSLGGGRTDTQYF.

This clonotype was observed at least ten times. The chain links TRBV28 to TRBJ2-2; TRBD1 is a possible D gene (5 bases). The CDR3 has 15 residues. V was pared by 3 bases and J by 1 base, with 9 bases between. From germline, CDR1 is MDHEN and CDR2 SYDVKM. CDR3 DNA: TGTGCCAGCAGTTTTCGCAGGGAGAACACCGGGGAGCTGTTTTTT. Translation: CASSFRRENTGELFF.

This clonotype was seen at least ten times. The junction and the germline gene differ at one end; a read error may be behind it. The rearrangement uses TRBV10-3 and TRBJ1-5; unclear D gene. Germline CDR1 and CDR2: ENHRY and SYGVKD. CDR3 length: 15 residues. CDR3 protein: CAISDIYSGNQPQHF. CDR3 DNA: TGCGCCATCAGTGATATTTACAGCGGCAATCAGCCCCAGCATTTT.

This clonotype was recorded many times. V is TRBV7-6 and J is TRBJ1-6, with TRBD1 as a possible D gene (6 bases). The CDR3 consists of 15 residues. CDR1 and CDR2 from the germline V gene are SGHVS and FNYEAQ. V shed 5 bases and J shed 7 bases, with 15 bases lying between them. This chain's CDR3 is CASSLIRDKNSPLHF. The CDR3 DNA reads TGTGCCAGCAGCCTTATTCGGGACAAGAATTCACCCCTCCACTTT.

The CDR3 spells CSARVLYGYTF. The CDR3 region has the DNA TGCAGTGCTAGAGTCTTATATGGCTACACCTTC. J is TRBJ1-2 and V is TRBV20-1; D unresolved. V gave up 1 base and J gave up 5 bases, with 5 bases separating them. This CDR3 has 11 amino acids. The V gene's germline CDR1 is DFQATT and CDR2 SNEGSKA (reference sequence).

The chain has TRBV7-9 and TRBJ1-1; possible D gene TRBD1, 5 bases. The CDR3 has 14 amino acids. Trimming left V 5 bases short and J 6 bases short, with 16 bases between. Germline V gene data show CDR1 as SEHNR and CDR2 as FQNEAQ (reference sequence). The CDR3 here is CASSPLDSSAEAFF. DNA for the CDR3: TGTGCCAGCAGCCCTTTAGACAGCAGCGCTGAAGCTTTCTTT.

This clonotype was recorded many times. The V gene is TRBV7-9, the J gene TRBJ2-2; a weak D match, TRBD1 (6 bases). V shed 7 bases and J shed 4 bases, with 10 bases lying between them. The CDR3 is made up of 13 amino acids. Germline assignment: CDR1 SEHNR and CDR2 FQNEAQ (reference sequence). CDR3 coding DNA: TGTGCCAGCAACAGGGTTGGCACCGGGGAGCTGTTTTTT. This sequence encodes CASNRVGTGELFF. Drawing the rest from reference TRBV7-9 and TRBJ2-2, the complete variable domain is DTGVSQNPRHKITKRGQNVTFRCDPISEHNRLYWYRQTLGQGPEFLTYFQNEAQLEKSRLLSDRFSAERPKGSFSTLEIQRTEQGDSAMYLCASNRVGTGELFFGEGSRLTVL.

This clonotype has just a few counts. The chain is built from TRBV28 and TRBJ2-7, with D possibly called TRBD1 or TRBD2 (5 bases each). This CDR3 spans 16 amino acids. Trimming cost V 3 bases and J 2 bases, with 17 bases left between them. CDR1 is MDHEN, CDR2 SYDVKM, per germline. CDR3 in DNA: TGTGCCAGCAGTTTGGCGTCCGGGGCAGTACCCTACGAGCAGTACGTC. Residues: CASSLASGAVPYEQYV.

This clonotype came up a few times. This chain uses TRBV7-4 with TRBJ2-7; 9 positions match TRBD1. CDR1 SGHVT and CDR2 SQSDAQ come from the germline V gene. The V segment lost 3 bases and the J segment 3 bases; nucleotides outside the gene matches: 6. The CDR3 totals 15 residues. The CDR3 region has the DNA TGTGCCAGCAGCTTGGGGACAGGGAGACTCTACGAGCAGTACTTC. Its protein is CASSLGTGRLYEQYF. Complete variable domain (other parts from reference TRBV7-4 and TRBJ2-7): GAGVSQSPRYKVAKRGRDVALRCDSISGHVTLYWYRQTLGQGSEVLTYSQSDAQRDKSGRPSGRFSAERPERSVSTLKIQRTEQGDSAVYLCASSLGTGRLYEQYFGPGTRLTVT.

In this sample, this clonotype turned up many times. The gene calls are TRBV25-1 and TRBJ2-2, with 8 nucleotides matching TRBD1. The CDR3 has 14 amino acids. From germline, CDR1 is MGHDK and CDR2 SYGVNS. V shed 2 bases, J shed 6 bases, and the junction held 2 bases outside the gene matches. CDR3 coding DNA: TGTGCCAGCAGTGAACAGGGGGCTGCCGGGGAGCTGTTTTTT. Its translation: CASSEQGAAGELFF. Drawing the rest from reference TRBV25-1 and TRBJ2-2, the complete variable domain is EADIYQTPRYLVIGTGKKITLECSQTMGHDKMYWYQQDPGMELHLIHYSYGVNSTEKGDLSSESTVSRIRTEHFPLTLESARPSHTSQYLCASSEQGAAGELFFGEGSRLTVL.

As to this clonotype: A much bigger clone sits one base away, suggesting this may be a read error. The V call is TRBV7-4, the J call TRBJ2-7; D might be TRBD2 (5 bases). Germline lookup yields CDR1 SGHVT and CDR2 SQSDAQ. The CDR3 totals 16 residues. The V gene lost 7 bases and the J gene lost 6 bases, with 25 bases spanning the gap. The CDR3 here is CASNCPEDSPLAEQYV. For the CDR3, the DNA is TGTGCCAGCAACTGCCCGGAGGACTCCCCCTTGGCCGAGCAGTACGTC.

This clonotype was counted many times. The chain combines TRBV7-8 with TRBJ2-7, with D perhaps matching TRBD2 (5 bases). Trimming stripped 1 base from V and 4 bases from J, with 8 bases between. Looked up from germline, CDR1 is SGHVS and CDR2 is FQNEAQ. The CDR3 contains 13 residues. The CDR3 nucleotides are TGTGCCAGCAGCTTAGGGGAGAGGTACGAGCAGTACGTC. This codes for CASSLGERYEQYV.

This clonotype was counted at least ten times. The genes are TRBV7-9 and TRBJ2-5, with D tentatively TRBD2 (6 bases). From germline, CDR1 is SEHNR and CDR2 FQNEAQ (reference sequence). Deletions cut 1 base from V and 2 bases from J, with 11 bases between. The CDR3 consists of 15 residues. The chain's CDR3 is CASSLVEGLQETQYF. CDR3 nucleotides: TGTGCCAGCAGCTTAGTTGAAGGACTACAAGAGACCCAGTACTTC.

The chain is built from TRBV28 and TRBJ2-3; TRBD1 matches at 9 bases. Germline-derived CDR1 and CDR2 are MDHEN and SYDVKM. Losses at the gene ends were 6 bases for V and 2 bases for J; bases not matched to a gene: 6. This CDR3 contains 15 residues. The CDR3 protein is CASSFGQGHTDTQYF. CDR3 bases: TGTGCCAGCAGCTTCGGACAGGGGCACACAGATACGCAGTATTTT.

This clonotype was found a few times. The chain employs TRBV11-1 and TRBJ1-1; D gene ambiguous. This CDR3 is 13 amino acids long. Trimming left V 5 bases short and J 5 bases short, with 12 bases between. Per the germline V gene, CDR1 is SGHAT and CDR2 is FQDESV (reference sequence). The CDR3 DNA reads as TGTGCCAGCAGCCGGACCGACATTACTGAAGCTTTCTTT. This gives the protein CASSRTDITEAFF.

This chain joins TRBV12-3 or TRBV12-4 and TRBJ1-1; no definite D call. This CDR3 has 11 residues. With 7 bases removed from V and 8 bases from J, the gap between germline ends came to 11 bases. The CDR3 spells CASNLGSEAFF. The CDR3 bases are TGTGCCAGCAACCTCGGATCGGAAGCTTTCTTT.